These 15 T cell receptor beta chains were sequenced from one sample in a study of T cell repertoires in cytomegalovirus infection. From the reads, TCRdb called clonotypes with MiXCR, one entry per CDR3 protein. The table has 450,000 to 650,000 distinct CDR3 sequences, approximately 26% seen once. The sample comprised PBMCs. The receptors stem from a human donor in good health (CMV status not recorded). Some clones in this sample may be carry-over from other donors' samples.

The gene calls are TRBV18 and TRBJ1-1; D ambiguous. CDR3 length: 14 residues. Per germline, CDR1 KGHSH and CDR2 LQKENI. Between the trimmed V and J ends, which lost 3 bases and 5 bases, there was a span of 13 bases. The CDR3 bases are TGTGCCAGCTCACCGAAGACTGAGAGTACTGAAGCTTTCTTT. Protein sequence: CASSPKTESTEAFF.

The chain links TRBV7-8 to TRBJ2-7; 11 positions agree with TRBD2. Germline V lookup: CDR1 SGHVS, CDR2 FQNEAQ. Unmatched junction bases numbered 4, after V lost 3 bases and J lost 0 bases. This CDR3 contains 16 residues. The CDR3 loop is CASSFTSGSRSYEQYF. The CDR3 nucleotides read TGTGCCAGCAGCTTTACTAGCGGGAGTCGCTCCTACGAGCAGTACTTC.

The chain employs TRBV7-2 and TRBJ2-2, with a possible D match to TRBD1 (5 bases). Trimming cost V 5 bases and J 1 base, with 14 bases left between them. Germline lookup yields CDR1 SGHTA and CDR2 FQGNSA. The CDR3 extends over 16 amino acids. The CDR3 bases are TGTGCCAGCAGCCCCCGTAGGCAGGGGAACACCGGGGAGCTGTTTTTT. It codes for CASSPRRQGNTGELFF.

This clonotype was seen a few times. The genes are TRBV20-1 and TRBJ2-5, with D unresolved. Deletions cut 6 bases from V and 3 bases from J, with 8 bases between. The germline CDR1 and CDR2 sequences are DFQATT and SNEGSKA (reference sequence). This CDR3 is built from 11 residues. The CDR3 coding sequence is TGCAGTGCGGACGGTGAAGAGACCCAGTACTTC. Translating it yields CSADGEETQYF.

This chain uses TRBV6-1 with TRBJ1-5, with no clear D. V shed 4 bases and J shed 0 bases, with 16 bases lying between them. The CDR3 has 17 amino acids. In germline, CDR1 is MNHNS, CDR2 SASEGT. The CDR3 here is CASSGNNALGSNQPQHF. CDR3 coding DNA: TGTGCCAGCAGTGGGAACAATGCCTTGGGTAGCAATCAGCCCCAGCATTTT.

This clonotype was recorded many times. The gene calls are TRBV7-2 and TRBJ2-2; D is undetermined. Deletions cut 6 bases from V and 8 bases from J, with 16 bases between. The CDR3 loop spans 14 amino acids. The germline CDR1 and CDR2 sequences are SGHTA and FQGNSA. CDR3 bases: TGTGCCAGCAGTATCCTGCTGGGCGCGGGGGAGCTGTTTTTT. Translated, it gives CASSILLGAGELFF. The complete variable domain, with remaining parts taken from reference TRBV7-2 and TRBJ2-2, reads GAGVSQSPSNKVTEKGKDVELRCDPISGHTALYWYRQSLGQGLEFLIYFQGNSAPDKSGLPSDRFSAERTGGSVSTLTIQRTQQEDSAVYLCASSILLGAGELFFGEGSRLTVL.

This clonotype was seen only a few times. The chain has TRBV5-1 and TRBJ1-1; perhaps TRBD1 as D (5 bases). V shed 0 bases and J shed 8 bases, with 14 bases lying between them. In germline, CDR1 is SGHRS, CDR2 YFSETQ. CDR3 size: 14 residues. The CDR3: CASSLGGSAGEAFF. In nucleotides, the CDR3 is TGCGCCAGCAGCTTGGGGGGCAGCGCAGGAGAAGCTTTCTTT.

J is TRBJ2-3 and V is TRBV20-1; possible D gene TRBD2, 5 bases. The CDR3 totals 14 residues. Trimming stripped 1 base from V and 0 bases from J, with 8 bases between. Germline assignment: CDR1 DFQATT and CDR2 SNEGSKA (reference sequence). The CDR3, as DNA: TGCAGTGCTAGAGTGGCGGGTAGCACAGATACGCAGTATTTT. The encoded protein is CSARVAGSTDTQYF.

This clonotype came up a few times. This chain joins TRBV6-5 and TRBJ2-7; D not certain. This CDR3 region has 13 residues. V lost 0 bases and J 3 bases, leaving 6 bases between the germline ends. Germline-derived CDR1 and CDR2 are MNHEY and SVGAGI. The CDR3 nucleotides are TGTGCCAGCAGTTACTCTAGCAGCTACGAGCAGTACTTC. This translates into CASSYSSSYEQYF.

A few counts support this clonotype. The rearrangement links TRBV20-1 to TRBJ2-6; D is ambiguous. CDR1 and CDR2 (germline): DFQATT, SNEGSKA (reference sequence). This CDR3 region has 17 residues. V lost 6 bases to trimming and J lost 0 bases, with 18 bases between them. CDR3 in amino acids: CSAWVGPVVSGANVLTF. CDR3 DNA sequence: TGCAGTGCGTGGGTTGGGCCGGTTGTCTCTGGGGCCAACGTCCTGACTTTC.

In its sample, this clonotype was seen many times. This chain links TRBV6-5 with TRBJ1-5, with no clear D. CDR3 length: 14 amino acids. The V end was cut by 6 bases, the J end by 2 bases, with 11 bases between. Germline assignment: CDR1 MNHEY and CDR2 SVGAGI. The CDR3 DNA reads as TGTGCCAGCAGGTCCGCGGGAGGCAATCAGCCCCAGCATTTT. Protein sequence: CASRSAGGNQPQHF.

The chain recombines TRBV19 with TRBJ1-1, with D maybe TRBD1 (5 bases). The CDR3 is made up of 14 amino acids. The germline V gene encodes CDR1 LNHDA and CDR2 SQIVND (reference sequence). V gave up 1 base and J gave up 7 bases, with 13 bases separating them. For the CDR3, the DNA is TGTGCCAGTAGTATAGGACGGGGCTCGGTTGAAGCTTTCTTT. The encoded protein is CASSIGRGSVEAFF. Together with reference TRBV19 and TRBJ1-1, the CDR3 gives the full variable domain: DGGITQSPKYLFRKEGQNVTLSCEQNLNHDAMYWYRQDPGQGLRLIYYSQIVNDFQKGDIAEGYSVSREKKESFPLTVTSAQKNPTAFYLCASSIGRGSVEAFFGQGTRLTVV.

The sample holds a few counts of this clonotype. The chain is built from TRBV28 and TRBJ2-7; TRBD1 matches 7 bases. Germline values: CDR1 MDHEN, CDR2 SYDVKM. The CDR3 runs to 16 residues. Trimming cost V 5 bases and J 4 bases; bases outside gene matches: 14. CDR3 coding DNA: TGTGCCAGCAGTCCCGGGGCCCCGGGACAGCGATACGAGCAGTACTTC. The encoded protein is CASSPGAPGQRYEQYF.

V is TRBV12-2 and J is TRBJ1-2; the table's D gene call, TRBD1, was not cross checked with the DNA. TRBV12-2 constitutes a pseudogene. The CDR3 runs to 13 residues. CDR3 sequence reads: CASSGRVTGGYTF. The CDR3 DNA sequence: TGTGCCAGCAGCGGACGGGTCACGGGTGGCTACACCTTC.

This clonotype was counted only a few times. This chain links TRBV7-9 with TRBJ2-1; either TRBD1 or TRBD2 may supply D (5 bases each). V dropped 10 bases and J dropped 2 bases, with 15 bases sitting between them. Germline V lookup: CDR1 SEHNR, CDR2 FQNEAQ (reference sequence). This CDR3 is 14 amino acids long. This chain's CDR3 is CATLGQGPYNEQFF. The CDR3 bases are TGTGCCACCCTTGGGCAGGGACCCTACAATGAGCAGTTCTTC.